The clone carrying this TCR beta chain was observed many times. Its antigen remains unknown. This record comes from a study of identical twins. Study outcomes and limitations: Cross-sectional statistics underpinned the conclusions; the same donors were not followed.

Germline values: CDR1 SQVTM, CDR2 ANQGSEA. This CDR3 spans 12 amino acids. Trimming removed 3 bases from V and 3 bases from J, with 8 bases in between. A universal primer binding site was introduced by template switching. The final cDNA contained unique molecular identifiers. From the 5' RACE reads, TCRdb called clonotypes with MiXCR, one entry per CDR3 protein. The sample lists 250,000 or so distinct CDR3 sequences, around 8.3% occurring once. Another study also made use of these data, one on yellow fever vaccine responses in identical twins. This second study notes: Each twin's T cell response to the vaccine was reported to look partly convergent and partly personalized.

Sequenced sample: CD8+ T cells sorted from blood. The source is a woman younger than 35 in good health. V and J are TRBV29-1 and TRBJ2-5, with D unresolved. The CDR3 sequence: CSVDVSEETQYF. The DNA for the CDR3 is TGCAGCGTTGATGTCAGCGAAGAGACCCAGTACTTC.